The TCR beta chain under discussion was sequenced for a study of blood T cell repertoires in COVID-19. Across the study: The study drew acute and convalescent COVID-19 samples from the United States, Italy and Spain. The cDNA or gDNA used as material had been derived from T cells, B-cell-depleted T cells, or PBMCs.

Patients of the Seattle cohort, enrolled during active infection, were followed longitudinally. Sequencing used immunoSEQ multiplex PCR; TCRdb keeps in-frame clones, though not all of them. The sample yields approximately 200,000 clones, less than 95% seen once. The CDR3 runs to 13 residues. Trimming took off 0 bases at V and 5 bases at J, with 7 bases between the two ends. Germline lookup yields CDR1 SGHNT and CDR2 YENEEA. The material sequenced was peripheral blood. The chain employs TRBV11-3 and TRBJ1-1; D gene uncertain. This clonotype was obtained from a man aged 25 to 45 with COVID-19, enrolled during active disease. The CDR3 sequence: CASSLDEQTEAFF. The CDR3 nucleotides read TGTGCCAGCAGCTTAGATGAGCAAACTGAAGCTTTCTTT.